The 8 T cell receptor beta chains presented below share a single source sample, sequenced in a study of cytomegalovirus exposure and HLA in healthy donors. This table comes from immunoSEQ multiplex PCR, and its TCRdb copy is limited to in-frame clones, with some not included. The sample contains 55,000 to 65,000 clones, roughly nine tenths of which appear only once. Sequencing used PBMCs. These receptors were collected from a man between 18 and 35 years old in good health and CMV-seronegative.

The count of this clone is one. A read error may produce the germline difference seen at one junction end. Additional DNA sequences in this sample encode the identical CDR3. The chain recombines TRBV7-9 with TRBJ2-3; 10 bases align to TRBD2. Looked up from germline, CDR1 is SEHNR and CDR2 is FQNEAQ (reference sequence). This CDR3 is 14 amino acids long. CDR3 in DNA: TGTGCCAGCAGCGCTAGCGGGAGATTAGATACGCAATATTTT. This sequence encodes CASSASGRLDTQYF.

The V gene is TRBV10-3, the J gene TRBJ2-7; 7 bases agree with TRBD2. The germline gives CDR1 ENHRY, CDR2 SYGVKD. Losses at the gene ends were 0 bases for V and 6 bases for J; bases not matched to a gene: 5. The CDR3 has 14 residues. The CDR3 is CAISESQGEGEQYF. The CDR3 region has the DNA TGTGCCATCAGTGAGTCTCAAGGGGAGGGCGAGCAGTACTTC.

The V and J genes are TRBV5-4 and TRBJ2-5, with 7 bases identical to TRBD2. CDR1 and CDR2 from the germline V gene are SGHNT and YYREEE (reference sequence). V lost 2 bases, J lost 5 bases, and 9 bases stayed unmatched. The CDR3 has 15 residues. CDR3 sequence: CASSFHLGGMETQYF. In DNA form, the CDR3 reads TGTGCCAGCAGCTTTCACCTGGGAGGGATGGAGACCCAGTACTTC.

The gene calls are TRBV7-2 and TRBJ1-2; D call uncertain. The CDR3 extends over 16 amino acids. V shed 1 base and J shed 4 bases, with 16 bases lying between them. Germline V gene lookup returns CDR1 SGHTA and CDR2 FQGNSA. CDR3 residues: CASSLESGTRTYGYTF. The CDR3 coding sequence is TGTGCCAGCAGCTTAGAAAGTGGTACGCGAACCTATGGCTACACCTTC. Using reference TRBV7-2 and TRBJ1-2 for the parts outside the CDR3, the full variable domain is GAGVSQSPSNKVTEKGKDVELRCDPISGHTALYWYRQSLGQGLEFLIYFQGNSAPDKSGLPSDRFSAERTGGSVSTLTIQRTQQEDSAVYLCASSLESGTRTYGYTFGSGTRLTVV.

This sequence joins TRBV27 and TRBJ2-7; possible D gene TRBD2, 5 bases. CDR1 MNHEY and CDR2 SMNVEV come from the germline V gene (reference sequence). This CDR3 is built from 13 residues. The ends were cut back, 6 bases at V and 7 bases at J, with 16 bases in the middle. CDR3 sequence: CASSKGLGQEQYF. The CDR3 DNA is TGTGCCAGCAGCAAAGGACTGGGCCAGGAGCAGTACTTC.

V and J are TRBV9 and TRBJ2-1, with 9 bases lining up with TRBD2. The CDR3 is 16 amino acids. Trimming took 4 bases from V and 5 from J; bases not matched to a gene: 10. Germline V CDR1 and CDR2: SGDLS, YYNGEE. CDR3 DNA: TGTGCCAGCAGCCTCCTTAGTATAGCGGGAGACAATGAGCAGTTCTTC. This codes for CASSLLSIAGDNEQFF.

This rearrangement joins TRBV4-1 to TRBJ2-7, with TRBD2 matching over 9 bases. Trimming removed 3 bases from V and 0 bases from J; junction bases left unmatched: 6. This CDR3 region has 16 residues. CDR1 and CDR2 from the germline V gene are MGHRA and YSYEKL. CDR3 DNA sequence: TGCGCCAGCAGCCATGGGAAGACTAGCGGCTCCTACGAGCAGTACTTC. Protein: CASSHGKTSGSYEQYF.

The V gene is TRBV27, the J gene TRBJ1-1; D not certain. CDR1 is MNHEY and CDR2 is SMNVEV in the germline V gene (reference sequence). Trimming removed 8 bases from V and 1 base from J, with 17 bases in between. The CDR3 is 15 amino acids. CDR3 sequence (DNA): TGTGCCAGCGCCCCTTGGGAGGGTCGGAACACTGAAGCTTTCTTT. Translation gives CASAPWEGRNTEAFF.